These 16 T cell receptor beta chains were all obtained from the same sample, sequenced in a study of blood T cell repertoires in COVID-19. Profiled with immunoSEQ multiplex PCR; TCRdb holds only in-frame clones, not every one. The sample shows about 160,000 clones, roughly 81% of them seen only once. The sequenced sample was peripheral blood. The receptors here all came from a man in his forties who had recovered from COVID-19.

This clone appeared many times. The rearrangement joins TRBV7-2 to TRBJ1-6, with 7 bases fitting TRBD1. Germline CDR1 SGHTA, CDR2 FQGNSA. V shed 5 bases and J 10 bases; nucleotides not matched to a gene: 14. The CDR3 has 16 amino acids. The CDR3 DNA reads TGTGCCAGCAGCCTGTACAGGGGTGTAGAGGGATCACCCCTCCACTTT. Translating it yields CASSLYRGVEGSPLHF.

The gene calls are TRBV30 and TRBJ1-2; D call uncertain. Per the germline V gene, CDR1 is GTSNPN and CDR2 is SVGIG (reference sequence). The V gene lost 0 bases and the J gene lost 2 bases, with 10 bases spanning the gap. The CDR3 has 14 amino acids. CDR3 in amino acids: CAWSVGRPNYGYTF. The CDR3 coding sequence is TGTGCCTGGAGTGTAGGCAGGCCCAACTATGGCTACACCTTC.

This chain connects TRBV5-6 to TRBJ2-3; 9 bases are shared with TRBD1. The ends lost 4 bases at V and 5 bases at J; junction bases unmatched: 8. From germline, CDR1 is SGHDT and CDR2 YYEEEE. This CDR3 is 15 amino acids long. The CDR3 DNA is TGTGCCAGCAGCCCGCGGGACAGGGTGGGAGATACGCAGTATTTT. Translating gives CASSPRDRVGDTQYF.

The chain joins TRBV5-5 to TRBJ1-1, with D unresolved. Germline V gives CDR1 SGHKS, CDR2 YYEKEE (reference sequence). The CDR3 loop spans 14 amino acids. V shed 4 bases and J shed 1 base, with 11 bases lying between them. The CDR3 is CASSRQTENTEAFF. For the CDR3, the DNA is TGTGCCAGCAGCCGCCAAACTGAGAACACTGAAGCTTTCTTT.

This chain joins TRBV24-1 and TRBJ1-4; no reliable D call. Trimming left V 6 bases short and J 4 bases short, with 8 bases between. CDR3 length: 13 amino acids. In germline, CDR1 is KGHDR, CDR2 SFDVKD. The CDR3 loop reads CATSSGINEKLFF. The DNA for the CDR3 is TGTGCCACCAGTTCCGGGATTAATGAAAAACTGTTTTTT.

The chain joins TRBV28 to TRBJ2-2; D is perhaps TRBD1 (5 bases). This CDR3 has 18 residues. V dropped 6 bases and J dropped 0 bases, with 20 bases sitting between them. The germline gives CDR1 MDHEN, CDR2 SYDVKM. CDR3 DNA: TGTGCCAGCAGCCCCGCCTTTTTACAGGTTTCGAACACCGGGGAGCTGTTTTTT. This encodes CASSPAFLQVSNTGELFF.

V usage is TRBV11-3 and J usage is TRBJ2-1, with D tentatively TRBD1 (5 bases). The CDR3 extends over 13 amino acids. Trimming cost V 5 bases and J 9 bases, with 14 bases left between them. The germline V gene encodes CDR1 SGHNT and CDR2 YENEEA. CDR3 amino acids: CASSQVRGGEQFF. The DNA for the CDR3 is TGTGCCAGCAGCCAGGTAAGGGGTGGTGAGCAGTTCTTC.

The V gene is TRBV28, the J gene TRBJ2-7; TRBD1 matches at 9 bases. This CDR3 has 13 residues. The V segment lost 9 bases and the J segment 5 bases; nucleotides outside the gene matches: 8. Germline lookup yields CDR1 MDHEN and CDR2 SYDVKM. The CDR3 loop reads CASRGQGLDEQYF. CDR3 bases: TGTGCCAGTAGGGGACAGGGTCTCGACGAGCAGTACTTC.

For the CDR3, the DNA is TGTGCCAGCTTCCCGGCCGGGACTGTCTCCTACAATGAGCAGTTCTTC. Amino acid sequence: CASFPAGTVSYNEQFF. The J gene is TRBJ2-1, the V gene TRBV13, with D possibly TRBD2 on 6 matching bases. V shed 8 bases and J shed 0 bases, with 17 bases lying between them. The CDR3 is made up of 16 amino acids. The germline V gene has CDR1 PRHDT and CDR2 FYEKMQ (reference sequence).

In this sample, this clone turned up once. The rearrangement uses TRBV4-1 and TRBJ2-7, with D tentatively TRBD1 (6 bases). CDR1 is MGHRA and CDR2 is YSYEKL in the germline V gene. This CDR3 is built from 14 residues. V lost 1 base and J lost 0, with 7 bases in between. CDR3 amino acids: CASSQVDSSYEQYF. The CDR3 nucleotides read TGCGCCAGCAGCCAAGTGGACAGCTCCTACGAGCAGTACTTC.

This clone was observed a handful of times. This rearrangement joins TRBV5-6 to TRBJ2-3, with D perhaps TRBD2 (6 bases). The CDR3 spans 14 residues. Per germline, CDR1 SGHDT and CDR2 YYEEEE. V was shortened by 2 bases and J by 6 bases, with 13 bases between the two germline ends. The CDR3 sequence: CASSFTGEVDTQYF. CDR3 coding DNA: TGTGCCAGCAGCTTTACGGGAGAGGTGGATACGCAGTATTTT.

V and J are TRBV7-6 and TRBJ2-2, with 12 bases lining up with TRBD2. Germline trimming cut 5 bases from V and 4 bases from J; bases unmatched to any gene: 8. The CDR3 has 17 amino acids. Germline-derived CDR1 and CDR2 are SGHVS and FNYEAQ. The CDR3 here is CASSPRLAGAGTGELFF. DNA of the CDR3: TGTGCCAGCAGCCCGCGACTAGCGGGAGCTGGCACCGGGGAGCTGTTTTTT.

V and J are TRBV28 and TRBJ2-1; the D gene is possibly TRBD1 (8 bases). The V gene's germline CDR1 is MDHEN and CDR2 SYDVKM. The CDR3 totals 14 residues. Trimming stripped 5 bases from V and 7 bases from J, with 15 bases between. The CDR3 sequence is CASSLDRGGNEQFF. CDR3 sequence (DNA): TGTGCCAGCAGTCTCGACAGGGGAGGGAATGAGCAGTTCTTC.

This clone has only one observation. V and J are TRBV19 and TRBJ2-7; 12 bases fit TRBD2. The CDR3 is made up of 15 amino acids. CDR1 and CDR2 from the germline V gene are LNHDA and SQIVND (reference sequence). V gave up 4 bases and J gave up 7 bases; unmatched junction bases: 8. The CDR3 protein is CASSRSSGRANEQYF. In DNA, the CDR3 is TGTGCCAGTAGTAGGTCTAGCGGGAGGGCCAATGAGCAGTACTTC.

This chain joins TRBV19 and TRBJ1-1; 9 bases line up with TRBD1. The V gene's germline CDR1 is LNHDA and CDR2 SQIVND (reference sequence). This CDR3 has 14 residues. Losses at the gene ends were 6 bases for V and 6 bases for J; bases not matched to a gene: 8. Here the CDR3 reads CASSQQGADAEAFF. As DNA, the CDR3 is TGTGCCAGTAGCCAACAGGGGGCGGACGCTGAAGCTTTCTTT. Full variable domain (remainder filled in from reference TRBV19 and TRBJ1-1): DGGITQSPKYLFRKEGQNVTLSCEQNLNHDAMYWYRQDPGQGLRLIYYSQIVNDFQKGDIAEGYSVSREKKESFPLTVTSAQKNPTAFYLCASSQQGADAEAFFGQGTRLTVV.

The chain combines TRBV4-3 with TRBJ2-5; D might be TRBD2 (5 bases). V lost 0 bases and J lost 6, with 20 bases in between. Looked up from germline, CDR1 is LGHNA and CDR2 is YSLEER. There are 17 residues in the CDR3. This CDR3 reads CASSQDLIGSGKKTQYF. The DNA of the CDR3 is TGCGCCAGCAGCCAAGATTTAATTGGCTCGGGAAAGAAGACCCAGTACTTC.